The 10 T cell receptor beta chains in this list originate from one sample, sequenced in a study of cytomegalovirus exposure and HLA in healthy donors. In the PCR, 60 Vbeta and 13 Jbeta primers were used. Using immunoSEQ multiplex PCR, the repertoire was profiled, and TCRdb retains in-frame clones only, with some absent. Among roughly 120,000 clones listed, roughly 65% were seen once. Material for sequencing was PBMCs. The receptors stem from a middle-aged man in good health and CMV-seropositive.

The chain couples TRBV28 to TRBJ2-7; 10 positions match TRBD2. Unmatched junction bases numbered 9, after V lost 5 bases and J lost 2 bases. Germline assignment: CDR1 MDHEN and CDR2 SYDVKM. The CDR3 is 16 amino acids. The CDR3 region is CASSPMGLASTYEQYF. The CDR3 DNA follows: TGTGCCAGCAGTCCCATGGGACTAGCGAGCACCTACGAGCAGTACTTC.

The chain combines TRBV5-1 with TRBJ2-1; 14 bases fit TRBD2. The junction had 11 bases not matched to a gene; V was cut back by 0 bases and J by 0 bases. Looked up from germline, CDR1 is SGHRS and CDR2 is YFSETQ. The CDR3 totals 21 residues. CDR3 coding DNA: TGCGCCAGCAGCTTGGCCCAGTTTGGGACTAGCGGGGGAAGCTCCTACAATGAGCAGTTCTTC. Its protein is CASSLAQFGTSGGSSYNEQFF.

The genes are TRBV5-4 and TRBJ2-5, with D perhaps TRBD2 (5 bases). The V end lost 3 bases, the J end lost 2 bases, and 17 bases lay between the germline ends. Germline V gene data show CDR1 as SGHNT and CDR2 as YYREEE (reference sequence). This CDR3 has 16 amino acids. Written as DNA, the CDR3 is TGTGCCAGCAGCTACGGACTGAGGAGAGAACAAGAGACCCAGTACTTC. Its protein product is CASSYGLRREQETQYF.

This chain's CDR3 is CASSPSNTDTQYF. DNA for the CDR3: TGTGCCAGTAGTCCCAGTAACACAGATACGCAGTATTTT. This sequence joins TRBV19 and TRBJ2-3; no clear D gene. The CDR3 loop spans 13 amino acids. V lost 5 bases, J lost 2 bases, and 8 bases lay in between. Germline V gene sequence: CDR1 LNHDA, CDR2 SQIVND (reference sequence).

The V gene is TRBV5-1, the J gene TRBJ1-1, with D tentatively TRBD1 (5 bases). This CDR3 spans 14 amino acids. Trimming pared 3 bases from V and 1 base from J, leaving 10 bases between. Germline V gene sequence: CDR1 SGHRS, CDR2 YFSETQ. The CDR3 DNA is TGCGCCAGCAGCTGGCACGGGGGGAACACTGAAGCTTTCTTT. This sequence encodes CASSWHGGNTEAFF.

CDR3 amino acids: CASGEAGGKRDNSPLHF. CDR3 nucleotides: TGTGCCTCTGGGGAGGCAGGGGGTAAGCGGGATAATTCACCCCTCCACTTT. The chain links TRBV10-3 to TRBJ1-6, with 7 bases matching TRBD1. Losses at the gene ends were 11 bases for V and 5 bases for J; bases not matched to a gene: 18. The CDR3 spans 17 residues. Germline assignment: CDR1 ENHRY and CDR2 SYGVKD.

The chain joins TRBV6-5 to TRBJ1-3; a possible D gene is TRBD1 (5 bases). Trimming took 2 bases from V and 4 from J, leaving 12 bases between them. This CDR3 is 15 amino acids long. Germline V gene sequence: CDR1 MNHEY, CDR2 SVGAGI. The CDR3 region is CASSYAGPIGNTIYF. DNA for the CDR3: TGTGCCAGCAGTTACGCGGGACCGATCGGAAACACCATATATTTT.

Only a few counts were recorded for this clone. The chain is built from TRBV20-1 and TRBJ2-7; TRBD2 might be the D (5 bases). The CDR3 has 11 amino acids. Germline values: CDR1 DFQATT, CDR2 SNEGSKA (reference sequence). CDR3 residues: CRARRTYEQYF. Here the CDR3 DNA reads TGCAGGGCCAGGAGGACCTACGAGCAGTACTTC.

This clone was found a few times. The chain couples TRBV18 to TRBJ2-3, with D maybe TRBD2 (7 bases). This CDR3 contains 17 residues. Germline CDR1 reads KGHSH; CDR2 reads LQKENI. V was trimmed by 3 bases and J by 2 bases, leaving 18 bases between them. CDR3 in DNA: TGTGCCAGCTCACCCACTCAAGGTGGGGGGGCCACAGATACGCAGTATTTT. Translating it yields CASSPTQGGGATDTQYF.

The chain recombines TRBV4-3 with TRBJ2-5; D is possibly TRBD1 (5 bases). The V gene's germline CDR1 is LGHNA and CDR2 YSLEER. Trimming stripped 1 base from V and 7 bases from J, with 16 bases between. The CDR3 sequence is 15 residues long. The CDR3 sequence: CASSQGLGPTLTQYF. In DNA, the CDR3 is TGCGCCAGCAGCCAAGGCCTGGGGCCGACCTTGACCCAGTACTTC.